Listed below are T cell receptor beta chains from one sample, sequenced in a study of blood T cell repertoires in COVID-19. The table came from immunoSEQ multiplex PCR; TCRdb's copy has only in-frame clones and leaves some out. In the table there are approximately 400,000 clones, 80% to 95% of which are singletons. The sample was PBMCs or T cells enriched from blood (not recorded which). The receptors derive from a woman in her thirties or forties who had been exposed to COVID-19. Each CDR3 is given without its conserved first and last residue. A clone size is listed for some rows: how often the clone was seen (once, few, many), or a class if it is expanded.

clone size | J gene | V gene | CDR3 protein
. | TRBJ2-3 | TRBV19 | ASSSSSGTDTQY
. | TRBJ2-2 | TRBV5-1 | ASSLVPTGELF
. | TRBJ1-3 | TRBV3-1/TRBV3-2 | ASSQDPTATGNTIY
. | TRBJ1-3 | TRBV25-1 | ASSEPGQSSGNTIY
. | TRBJ1-2 | TRBV18 | ASSPRQGVMETGYT
. | TRBJ1-5 | TRBV7-2 | ASSTRQGNSNQPQH
. | TRBJ1-1 | TRBV7-2 | ASSFDRVRAEAF
. | TRBJ2-7 | TRBV27 | ASSEPGKLSY
. | TRBJ1-2 | TRBV30 | AWVTGGFDGYT
. | TRBJ2-5 | TRBV3-1/TRBV3-2 | ASSQASGVQETQY
. | TRBJ2-3 | TRBV18 | ASSPDPLAGGADTQY
. | TRBJ2-6 | TRBV19 | ASSSSPSGANVLT
. | TRBJ1-2 | TRBV9 | ASSVVGTGAEGYT
. | TRBJ2-1 | TRBV5-4 | ASSKDSTLPNEQF
. | TRBJ2-1 | TRBV30 | AWSDRGRTEQF
. | TRBJ1-6 | TRBV6-5 | ASKTRTIDSSPLH
few | TRBJ1-1 | TRBV28 | ASRAGTSNTEAF
. | TRBJ1-1 | TRBV7-9 | ASSLAPLLEAF
. | TRBJ2-7 | TRBV7-2 | ASSLGDTRSYEQY
. | TRBJ1-1 | TRBV5-4 | ASSPDTLNTEAF
. | TRBJ1-2 | TRBV6-2/TRBV6-3 | ASSPRWRIGAYNYGYT
. | TRBJ1-5 | TRBV19 | ASSSLGGNNQPQH
. | TRBJ2-2 | TRBV5-1 | ASSLVSGVAGELF
. | TRBJ1-5 | TRBV18 | ASSPPGGGNQPQH